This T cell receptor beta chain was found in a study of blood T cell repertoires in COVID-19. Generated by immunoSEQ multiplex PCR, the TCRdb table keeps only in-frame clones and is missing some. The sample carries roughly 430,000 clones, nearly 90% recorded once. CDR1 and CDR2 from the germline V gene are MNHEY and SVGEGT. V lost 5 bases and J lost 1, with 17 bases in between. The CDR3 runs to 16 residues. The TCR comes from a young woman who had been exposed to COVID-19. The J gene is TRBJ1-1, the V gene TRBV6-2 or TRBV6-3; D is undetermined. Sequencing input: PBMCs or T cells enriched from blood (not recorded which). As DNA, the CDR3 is TGTGCCAGCAGTCCAAGAGTCATAGGGAGGAACACTGAAGCTTTCTTT. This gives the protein CASSPRVIGRNTEAFF.